This TCR beta chain was captured by sequencing in a study of long-term antiretroviral therapy in people with HIV. Turning to the study itself: A decade or so separates the oldest specimens from the later 2015 immediate-ART recommendation. Study-wide results and caveats: HIV repertoires had narrower CDR3 length ranges than controls. Investigators report no available data on ART adherence, viral resistance or therapy changes.

Researchers ran immunoSEQ v3.0 at survey level. Clones were read by immunoSEQ multiplex PCR, and TCRdb kept only the in-frame ones, dropping some. The sample carries about 32,000 clones, 95% to 98% recorded once. Notes on this clone: Antigen specificity is unknown.

This CDR3 has 14 amino acids. Trimming pared 2 bases from V and 4 bases from J, leaving 10 bases between. CDR1 ENHRY and CDR2 SYGVKD come from the germline V gene. Every donor contributed at least one pre-ART and at least two post-ART PBMC samples. The sequence derives from a man aged 25-40 years with HIV. This sequence joins TRBV10-3 and TRBJ2-3; no definite D call. This sample comprised unsorted PBMCs, obtained 7.6 years after starting antiretroviral therapy. The CDR3 sequence is CAISEGSEADTQYF. For the CDR3, the DNA is TGTGCCATCAGTGAGGGATCAGAAGCAGATACGCAGTATTTT.